Sequencing of this T cell receptor (beta chain) was carried out in a study of T cells in women clearing cervical HPV infection. At the level of the study: HLA type stays a possible confounder, typing being limited. Overall study findings and caveats: T-cell numbers per sample were unknown and may explain richness differences. CIN3+ cases had significantly higher TCR richness than controls; evenness did not differ. TRBV6-7 relative abundance averaged approximately 0.1% in cases and about 0.15% in controls.

The V end was cut by 2 bases, the J end by 0 bases, with 13 bases between. CDR1 is LNHDA, CDR2 SQIVND, per germline (reference sequence). The CDR3 consists of 17 residues. Concerning this clone itself: Antigen specificity is unknown. The read ends 3 residues before the CDR3 terminus; that terminus is restored from the germline J gene.

TCRdb's table, derived via immunoSEQ multiplex PCR, lists solely in-frame clones and lacks some. With approximately 16,000 clones in the sample, the ten largest clones hold around 7.2%. This chain uses TRBV19 with TRBJ2-2; D is unresolved. Source material: blood buffy coat. This sequence was found in a woman aged 18 to 69 with a cervical HPV16 infection that either progressed to CIN3+ or cleared (not recorded which). The part of the CDR3 DNA that was read is TGTGCCAGTAGTATACGCCGGAGCGCAACGAACACCGGGGAG. Translated, it gives CASSIRRSATNTGE. The entire CDR3 protein is CASSIRRSATNTGELFF.